This entry features one T cell receptor beta chain sequence. The data were obtained in a study of shared clonotypes between healthy human individuals. Trimming stripped 2 bases from V and 4 bases from J, with 12 bases between. The CDR3 runs to 15 residues. Germline CDR1 WSHSY, CDR2 SAAADI. Naive-designated CD8 cells lacked CD45RO, were positively enriched for CCR7, and omitted terminally differentiated effector memory CD45RA+ cells. The table came from immunoSEQ multiplex PCR; TCRdb's copy has only in-frame clones and leaves some out. The sample contains some 2 million clones, about 94% of which appear only once.

This sequence originates from a young man in good health. This chain connects TRBV10-2 to TRBJ2-1; D uncertain. Sequences were obtained from naive CD8+ T cells sorted from blood. CDR3: CASSERPTSYNEQFF. DNA of the CDR3: TGCGCCAGCAGTGAGCGGCCTACAAGTTACAATGAGCAGTTCTTC.